The text below deals with one T cell receptor beta chain. Antigen unknown. Germline assignment: CDR1 SGHRS and CDR2 YFSETQ. The CDR3 extends over 14 amino acids. The trim removed 7 bases at V and 5 bases at J, leaving 9 bases unmatched. Measured with immunoSEQ multiplex PCR; TCRdb has only the in-frame clones, and not every one. Of about 82,000 clones in the sample, around 90% were seen once. The entry originates in a study of OX40 agonist ivuxolimab in advanced cancers. Study summary: At 82.7% male, the cohort had a mean age of approximately 64 years, ranging from roughly 20 to 90. Prior anti-PD-1, anti-PD-L1 or anti-CTLA-4 therapy was allowed; roughly 40% had some.

Study outcomes and limitations: With doses of 0.1-3.0 mg/kg, partial responders showed among the lowest clonal expansion. Among some nonresponders, normalized T-cell clonal expansion was also low.

The V call is TRBV5-1, the J call TRBJ2-1; 7 bases agree with TRBD2. Material: CD4+ or CD8+ T cells sorted from blood, obtained in a trial of the OX40 agonist ivuxolimab. The receptor's source is an adult with an advanced solid tumor such as melanoma, head and neck, liver or kidney cancer. This CDR3 is CASEIDLADNEQFF. The CDR3 DNA sequence: TGCGCCAGCGAAATCGACCTAGCGGACAATGAGCAGTTCTTC.